This TCR beta chain comes out of a study of cytomegalovirus exposure and HLA in healthy donors. On this clone: Its antigen remains unknown.

The PCR used 60 Vbeta and 13 Jbeta primers. This table comes from immunoSEQ multiplex PCR, and its TCRdb copy is limited to in-frame clones, with some not included. This sample has about 160,000 clones; approximately 80% occur once, and the top ten carry approximately 6.5%. Overall study results and limits: Several of the most significant clusters appeared, in a later analysis, to be linked to common viral pathogens. CMV antigen specificity was confirmed in vitro for a few CMV-associated chains. Earlier results showed most TCR beta V segments being productive about 87% or about 30% of the time. The study had only CMV serostatus as immune exposure information.

The sample consisted of PBMCs. This receptor was taken from a male donor in good health and CMV-seropositive.

DNA for the CDR3: TGTGCCAGCAGTTACCGGGACTCGGAGGAGACCCAGTACTTC. Translation gives CASSYRDSEETQYF. The gene calls are TRBV6-9 and TRBJ2-5; D perhaps matches TRBD2 (6 bases). Germline CDR1 and CDR2: MNHGY and SVAAGI. The V gene lost 3 bases and the J gene lost 5 bases, with 13 bases spanning the gap. This CDR3 spans 14 amino acids.